Described below is a single T cell receptor beta chain sequence and its context. These data originate in a study of blood T cell repertoires in COVID-19. Study summary: Whether acute or convalescent, the COVID-19 samples came from the United States, Italy and Spain.

V gave up 0 bases and J gave up 8 bases, with 11 bases separating them. This CDR3 is 13 amino acids long. Germline V lookup: CDR1 SGDLS, CDR2 YYNGEE. Participants, roughly 18 to 89 years old, spanned fewer than 25 US areas. Generated by immunoSEQ multiplex PCR, the TCRdb table keeps only in-frame clones and is missing some. Of approximately 210,000 clones in the sample, around 84% were seen once. Sequencing was performed on PBMCs or T cells enriched from blood (not recorded which). V and J are TRBV9 and TRBJ1-2; possible D gene TRBD1, 6 bases. The receptor was derived from a man aged 25-45 years with acute COVID-19. DNA for the CDR3: TGTGCCAGCAGCGTAGTGGGGGCAGAAGGCTACACCTTC. This gives the protein CASSVVGAEGYTF.